This T cell receptor beta chain was profiled in a study of OX40 agonist ivuxolimab in advanced cancers. For the wider study: Ivuxolimab was a fully human IgG2 agonistic monoclonal antibody targeting the costimulatory receptor OX40 (CD134). Of the roughly 51 patients in dose escalation, around 19 had hepatocellular carcinoma, approximately 15 had melanoma, 9 had renal cell carcinoma and 9 had head and neck cancer. Intravenous ivuxolimab was administered to patients every 2 weeks at six dose levels: 0.01, 0.1, 0.3, 1.5, 3 and 10 mg/kg. The paper covers the monotherapy dose-escalation part of the phase I ivuxolimab trial, which included N ≈ 52 patients. The purpose of peripheral TCRbeta sequencing was to test whether ivuxolimab changed TCR sequence diversity and led to clonal T-cell expansion. Prior anti-PD-1, anti-PD-L1 or anti-CTLA-4 therapy was permitted, and checkpoint inhibitors had been received by about 37% of dose-escalation patients. Three dose-escalation patients achieved partial responses, one with hepatocellular carcinoma and two with cutaneous melanoma. A male proportion of nearly 85% and a mean age of approximately 60 years, ranging from roughly 23 to 85, were recorded for the dose-escalation cohort. Results and caveats for the whole study, not just this receptor: After ivuxolimab, expanded clones were on average more numerous among CD8+ T cells than among CD4+ T cells. At doses from 0.1 to 3.0 mg/kg, clonal expansion was seen in both CD4+ and CD8+ blood T cells between baseline and week 6. Antigen specificity was not determined for the clonally expanded peripheral T cells. Low levels of normalized T-cell clonal expansion were also seen in some patients who did not respond. In the 0.1-3.0 mg/kg groups, partial responders were among the patients with the lowest normalized peripheral clonal expansion, particularly in CD8+ T cells.

Patients with a history of autoimmune disease or receiving systemic immunosuppression were excluded from the trial. In every dose cohort, peripheral blood was drawn for TCR sequencing at baseline, cycle 4 day 1, and cycle 7 day 1. The samples were taken from a phase I, first-in-human, multicenter, open-label dose-escalation trial of ivuxolimab. Adults with locally advanced or metastatic melanoma, renal cell carcinoma, hepatocellular carcinoma or head and neck squamous cell carcinoma were enrolled in the trial. CD4+ and CD8+ T cells were sorted separately from peripheral blood before TCR sequencing. Genomic DNA was extracted from sorted cells for sequencing of the TCRbeta CDR3 region. The immunoSEQ Assay was used to sequence the TCRbeta CDR3 regions. TCRdb took this table from immuneACCESS and kept in-frame rearrangements with V and J called. Such tables lack part of the clones; where checked against another copy, unresolved V genes explain under half of the gap, and the rest is unexplained. Within this sample are around 50,000 clones, with 80% to 90% of them counted one time only. The ten largest account for approximately 3.4% of the sample.

Its CDR3 holds 14 amino acids, cysteine through phenylalanine. Only the CDR3 DNA stays, 42 bases, in frame from base 1. CDR1 is given as SEHNR and CDR2 as FQNEAQ, both from the germline V gene (reference sequence). V trim: 2 bases; J trim: 5 bases; unmatched bases: 3. For this clone: Its recognized antigen is unknown. Base qualities are missing; no much larger clone stands one base away.

This TCR derives from an adult with an advanced solid tumor such as melanoma, head and neck, liver or kidney cancer. The rearranged chain carries TRBV7-9 and TRBJ1-1, with 9 junctional bases fitting TRBD1. Material: CD4+ or CD8+ T cells sorted from blood, obtained in a trial of the OX40 agonist ivuxolimab. The DNA sequence reads TGTGCCAGCAGCTTAACGGACAGGGGAACTGAAGCTTTCTTT. Its coded protein is CASSLTDRGTEAFF.